This is a list of T cell receptor beta chains from one sample in a study of blood T cell repertoires in COVID-19. Method: immunoSEQ multiplex PCR; TCRdb's copy keeps in-frame clones and lacks some. The table includes some 70,000 clones, roughly 87% detected once. Sequencing input: peripheral blood. The receptors stem from a man aged 50-60 years with active COVID-19. CDR3s include the opening cysteine and the closing phenylalanine or tryptophan. Each record gives: V gene, CDR3 length, CDR3 protein.

TRBV5-5 | 13 | CARPGSQRETQYF
TRBV4-2 | 16 | CASSQDSLAAPGELFF
TRBV9 | 16 | CASSVDRGSTNEKLFF
TRBV3-1/TRBV3-2 | 13 | CASRLGQAPSLHF
TRBV6-5 | 16 | CASSYIYLQGLDGYTF
TRBV9 | 16 | CASSVGAPGSGSPLHF
TRBV30 | 13 | CACLPQGSYEQYF
TRBV5-8 | 15 | CASKELRDRGSEQYF
TRBV7-6 | 15 | CASSRTGGAQEKLFF
TRBV18 | 15 | CASSSTSGGTDTQYF